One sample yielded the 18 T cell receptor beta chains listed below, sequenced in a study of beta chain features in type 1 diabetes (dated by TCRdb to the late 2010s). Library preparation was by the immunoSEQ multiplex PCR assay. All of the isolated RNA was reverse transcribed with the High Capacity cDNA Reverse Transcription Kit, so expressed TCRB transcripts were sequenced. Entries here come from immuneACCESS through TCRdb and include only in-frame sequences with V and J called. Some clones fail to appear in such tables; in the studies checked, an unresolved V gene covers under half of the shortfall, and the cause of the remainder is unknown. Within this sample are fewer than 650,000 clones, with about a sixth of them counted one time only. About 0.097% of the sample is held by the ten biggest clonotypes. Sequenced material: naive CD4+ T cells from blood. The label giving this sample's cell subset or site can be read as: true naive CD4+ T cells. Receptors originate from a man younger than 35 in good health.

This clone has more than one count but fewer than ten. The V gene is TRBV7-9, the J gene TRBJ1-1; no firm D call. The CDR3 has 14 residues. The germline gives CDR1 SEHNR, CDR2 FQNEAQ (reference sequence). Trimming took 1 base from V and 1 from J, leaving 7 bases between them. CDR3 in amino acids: CASSLVAGNTEAFF. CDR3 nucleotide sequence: TGTGCCAGCAGCTTAGTTGCCGGGAACACTGAAGCTTTCTTT. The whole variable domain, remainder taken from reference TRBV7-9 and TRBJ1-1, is DTGVSQNPRHKITKRGQNVTFRCDPISEHNRLYWYRQTLGQGPEFLTYFQNEAQLEKSRLLSDRFSAERPKGSFSTLEIQRTEQGDSAMYLCASSLVAGNTEAFFGQGTRLTVV.

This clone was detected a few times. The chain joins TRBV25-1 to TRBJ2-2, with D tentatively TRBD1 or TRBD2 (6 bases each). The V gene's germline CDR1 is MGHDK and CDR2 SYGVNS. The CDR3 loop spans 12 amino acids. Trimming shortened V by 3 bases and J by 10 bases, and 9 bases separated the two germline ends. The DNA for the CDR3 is TGTGCCAGCAGTGAGTGGGGGGCGGAGCTGTTTTTT. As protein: CASSEWGAELFF.

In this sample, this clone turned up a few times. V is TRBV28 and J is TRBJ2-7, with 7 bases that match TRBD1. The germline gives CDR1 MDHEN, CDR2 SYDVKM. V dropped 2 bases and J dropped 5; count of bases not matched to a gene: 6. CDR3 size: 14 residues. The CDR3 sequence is CASSLGTARHEQYF. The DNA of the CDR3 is TGTGCCAGCAGTTTAGGGACAGCCCGCCACGAGCAGTACTTC.

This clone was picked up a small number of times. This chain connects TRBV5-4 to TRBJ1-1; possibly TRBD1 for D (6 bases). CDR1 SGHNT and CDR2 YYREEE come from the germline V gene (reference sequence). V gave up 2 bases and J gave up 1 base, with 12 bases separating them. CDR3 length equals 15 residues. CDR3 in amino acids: CASSLRPGENTEAFF. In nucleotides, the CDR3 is TGTGCCAGCAGCTTAAGGCCAGGGGAGAACACTGAAGCTTTCTTT.

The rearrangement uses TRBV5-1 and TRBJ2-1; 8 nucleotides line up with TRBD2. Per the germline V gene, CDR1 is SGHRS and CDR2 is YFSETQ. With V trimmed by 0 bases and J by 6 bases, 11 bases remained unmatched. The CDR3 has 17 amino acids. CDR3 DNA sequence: TGCGCCAGCAGCTTGGATTTGACGCTAGCGGGCGTCAATGAGCAGTTCTTC. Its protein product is CASSLDLTLAGVNEQFF. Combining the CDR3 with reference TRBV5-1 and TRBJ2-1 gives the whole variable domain KAGVTQTPRYLIKTRGQQVTLSCSPISGHRSVSWYQQTPGQGLQFLFEYFSETQRNKGNFPGRFSGRQFSNSRSEMNVSTLELGDSALYLCASSLDLTLAGVNEQFFGPGTRLTVL.

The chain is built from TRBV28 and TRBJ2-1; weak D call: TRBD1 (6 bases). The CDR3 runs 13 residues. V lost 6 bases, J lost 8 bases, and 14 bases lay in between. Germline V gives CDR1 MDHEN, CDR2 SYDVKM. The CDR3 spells CASRLNAGDEQFF. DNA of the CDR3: TGTGCCAGCAGACTAAACGCAGGGGATGAGCAGTTCTTC.

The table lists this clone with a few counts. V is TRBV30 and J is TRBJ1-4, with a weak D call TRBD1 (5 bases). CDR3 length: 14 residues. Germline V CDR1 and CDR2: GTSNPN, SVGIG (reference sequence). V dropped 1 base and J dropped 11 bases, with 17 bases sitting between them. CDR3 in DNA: TGTGCCTGGAGTGGGGGAAAGGGGATCTGGAAACTGTTTTTT. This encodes CAWSGGKGIWKLFF.

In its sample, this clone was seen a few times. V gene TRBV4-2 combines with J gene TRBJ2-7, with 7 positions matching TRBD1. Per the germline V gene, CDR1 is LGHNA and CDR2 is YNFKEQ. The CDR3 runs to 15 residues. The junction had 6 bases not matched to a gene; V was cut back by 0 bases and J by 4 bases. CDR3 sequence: CASSQDRGTVYEQYF. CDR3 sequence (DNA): TGTGCCAGCAGCCAAGATAGGGGGACAGTATACGAGCAGTACTTC.

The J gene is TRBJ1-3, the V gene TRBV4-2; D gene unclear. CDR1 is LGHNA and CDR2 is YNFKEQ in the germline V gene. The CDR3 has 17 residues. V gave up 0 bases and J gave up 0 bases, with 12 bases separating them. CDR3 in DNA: TGTGCCAGCAGCCAAGATTCGGAAGGGAGCTCTGGAAACACCATATATTTT. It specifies CASSQDSEGSSGNTIYF.

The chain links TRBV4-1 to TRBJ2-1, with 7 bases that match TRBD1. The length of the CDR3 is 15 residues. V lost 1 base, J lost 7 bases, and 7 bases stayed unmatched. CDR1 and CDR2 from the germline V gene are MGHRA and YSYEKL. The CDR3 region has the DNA TGCGCCAGCAGCCAAGGGGAGCTCAGGGGGAATGAGCAGTTCTTC. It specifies CASSQGELRGNEQFF.

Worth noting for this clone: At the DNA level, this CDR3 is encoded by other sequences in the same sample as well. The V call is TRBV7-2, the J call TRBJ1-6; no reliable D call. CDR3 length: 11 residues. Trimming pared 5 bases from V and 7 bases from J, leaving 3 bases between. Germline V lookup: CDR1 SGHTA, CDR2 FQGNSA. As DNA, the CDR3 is TGTGCCAGCAGCCTCAATTCACCCCTCCACTTT. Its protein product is CASSLNSPLHF.

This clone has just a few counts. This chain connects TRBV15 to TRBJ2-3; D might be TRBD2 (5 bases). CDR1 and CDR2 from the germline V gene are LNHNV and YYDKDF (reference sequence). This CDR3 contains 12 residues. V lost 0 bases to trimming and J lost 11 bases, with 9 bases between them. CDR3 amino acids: CATSRDPAGQYF. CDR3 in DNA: TGTGCCACCAGCAGAGATCCCGCGGGGCAGTATTTT.

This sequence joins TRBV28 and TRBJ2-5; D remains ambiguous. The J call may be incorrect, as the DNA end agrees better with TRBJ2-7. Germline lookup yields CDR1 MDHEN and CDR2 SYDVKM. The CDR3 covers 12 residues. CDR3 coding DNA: TGTGCCAGCAGTTTCGCCATATACGAGCAGTACTTC. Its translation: CASSFAIYEQYF.

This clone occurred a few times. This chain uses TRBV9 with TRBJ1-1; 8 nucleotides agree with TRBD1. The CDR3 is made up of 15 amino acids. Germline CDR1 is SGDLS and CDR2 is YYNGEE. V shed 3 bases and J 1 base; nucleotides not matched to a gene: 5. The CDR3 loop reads CASSARQGSNTEAFF. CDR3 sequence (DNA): TGTGCCAGCAGCGCTCGACAGGGGTCGAACACTGAAGCTTTCTTT.

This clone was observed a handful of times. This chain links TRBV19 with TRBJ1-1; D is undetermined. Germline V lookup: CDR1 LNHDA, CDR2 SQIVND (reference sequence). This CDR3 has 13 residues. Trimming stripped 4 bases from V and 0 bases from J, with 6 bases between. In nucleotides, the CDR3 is TGTGCCAGTAGTAGAATCCTGAACACTGAAGCTTTCTTT. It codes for CASSRILNTEAFF.

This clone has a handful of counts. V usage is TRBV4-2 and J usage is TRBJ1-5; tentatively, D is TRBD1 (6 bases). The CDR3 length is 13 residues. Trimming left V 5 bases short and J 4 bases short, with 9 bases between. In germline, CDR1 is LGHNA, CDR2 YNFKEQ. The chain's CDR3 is CASSYGQNQPQHF. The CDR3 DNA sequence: TGTGCCAGCAGCTACGGACAGAATCAGCCCCAGCATTTT.

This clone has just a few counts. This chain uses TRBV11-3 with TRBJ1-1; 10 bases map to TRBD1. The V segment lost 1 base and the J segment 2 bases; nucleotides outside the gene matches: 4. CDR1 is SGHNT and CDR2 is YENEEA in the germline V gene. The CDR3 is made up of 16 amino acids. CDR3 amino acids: CASSLGRTGGNTEAFF. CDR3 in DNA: TGTGCCAGCAGCTTAGGGCGGACAGGGGGAAACACTGAAGCTTTCTTT.

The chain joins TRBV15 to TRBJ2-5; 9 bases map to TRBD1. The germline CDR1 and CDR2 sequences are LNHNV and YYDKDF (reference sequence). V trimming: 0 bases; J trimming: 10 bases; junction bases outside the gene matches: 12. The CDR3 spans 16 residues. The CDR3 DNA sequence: TGTGCCACCAGCAGAGATTCTCCCGTGGGACAGGGTTACCAGTACTTC. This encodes CATSRDSPVGQGYQYF.